The clone carrying this T cell receptor (beta chain) was detected ten times or more. This specimen comes from a study of molecular identifiers for immune sequencing clone quantification. TCRdb recomputed calls from the PCR reads with MiXCR, one row per CDR3 protein. The sample yields 600,000 to 650,000 distinct CDR3 sequences, roughly 21% seen once. CDR1 is SEHNR, CDR2 FQNEAQ, per germline (reference sequence). This CDR3 is 12 amino acids long. V was clipped by 5 bases and J by 4 bases, with 9 bases between them. The sequencing sample was made of naive CD8+ T cells from blood, with Jurkat cell RNA spiked in. Subset meaning: FACS-sorted CD8+CD4-CCR7+CD45RA+ naive T cells. The genes are TRBV7-9 and TRBJ2-7; D uncertain. This sequence originates from a human donor in good health. Some libraries in this study had Jurkat cell RNA spiked in. The CDR3 protein is CASSHGEYEQYF. The CDR3 DNA sequence: TGTGCCAGCAGCCACGGAGAGTACGAGCAGTACTTC.